This TCR beta chain is drawn from a study of T cells in Graves' hyperthyroidism and ophthalmopathy. Amplified TCR beta CDR3 regions came from RNA transcripts. First-round RT-PCR of the TCR CDR3 relied on the HTBI primer set. TCRdb processed the multiplex PCR reads anew with MiXCR; each CDR3 protein has one entry. The table includes more than 500,000 distinct CDR3 sequences, under 20% detected once. Germline V lookup: CDR1 MDHEN, CDR2 SYDVKM. Trimming removed 2 bases from V and 5 bases from J, with 9 bases in between. The CDR3 contains 13 residues. Comments on this clonotype: Its target is not known.

Overall study findings and caveats: From stable hyperthyroidism, ophthalmopathy was set apart by a 13 V-J model. Among clonotypes expanded in thyroid above 0.001, most were also found in blood.

Clinicians diagnosed patients from clinical symptoms, serum thyroxine and TRAb, thyroid ultrasound and orbital computed tomography. PBMCs were collected from a roughly 10 ml volume of fresh peripheral blood. The sequencing sample was made of blood. This sequence was found in a woman aged 30 to 39 with Graves' hyperthyroidism. The V call is TRBV28, the J call TRBJ1-2; possibly TRBD1 for D (5 bases). The CDR3 spells CASSLKQDYGYTF. The CDR3 DNA is TGTGCCAGCAGTTTAAAACAGGATTATGGCTACACCTTC.